This TCR beta chain was identified during a study of identifying expanded T cells in peripheral blood. Whole-study findings and limits: Roughly 2-week clone count variance significantly increased as total template count grew. Differentially abundant clones: around 1.2 between replicates, just under 17 at two to three weeks, 19 to 20 at four.

Healthy donors had no documented immune events, such as infections, while sampled. Germline loops: CDR1 SEHNR, CDR2 FQNEAQ (reference sequence). The CDR3 is 13 residues long. The V and J ends lost 5 bases and 7 bases respectively, with 11 bases between them. Repertoires were generated with immunoSEQ multiplex PCR, while TCRdb's copy carries only in-frame clones and drops some. Of 110,000 or so clones in the sample, 88% are singletons; the top ten hold about 8.6%. This clone appeared once. Antigen specificity is unknown. The sequence was collected from a person aged 18-70 years in good health. Sequencing was carried out using blood. The J gene is TRBJ1-4, the V gene TRBV7-9; D is uncertain. CDR3 sequence reads: CASSPGSFEKLFF. CDR3 DNA: TGTGCCAGCAGCCCGGGGAGCTTTGAAAAACTGTTTTTT.